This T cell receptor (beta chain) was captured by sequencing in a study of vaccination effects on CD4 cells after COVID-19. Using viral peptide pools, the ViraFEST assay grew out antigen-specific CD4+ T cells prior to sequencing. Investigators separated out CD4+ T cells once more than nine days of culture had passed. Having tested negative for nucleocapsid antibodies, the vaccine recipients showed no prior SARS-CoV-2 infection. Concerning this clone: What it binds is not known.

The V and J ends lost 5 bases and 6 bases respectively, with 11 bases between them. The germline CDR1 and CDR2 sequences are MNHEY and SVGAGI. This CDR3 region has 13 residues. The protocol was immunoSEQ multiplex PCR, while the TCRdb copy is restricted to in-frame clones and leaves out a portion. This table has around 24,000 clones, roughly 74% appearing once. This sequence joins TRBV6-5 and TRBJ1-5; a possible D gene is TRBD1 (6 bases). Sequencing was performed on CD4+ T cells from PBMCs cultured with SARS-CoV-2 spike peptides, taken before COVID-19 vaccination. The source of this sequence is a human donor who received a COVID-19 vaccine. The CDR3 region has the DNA TGTGCCAGCAGTCCTGAGGGGGGTCAGCCCCAGCATTTT. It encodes CASSPEGGQPQHF.